The next 7 T cell receptor beta chains were all read from a single sample in a study of CXCR3-negative and CXCR3-positive naive CD8 T cells (dated by TCRdb to between 2018 and 2021). Antigen specificity for these receptors is unknown. The study at large found these results: TRB CDR3s from CXCR3-positive naive cells showed higher hydrophobicity (lower Kidera factor 4), lower energy, and higher strength and volume indices than CXCR3-negative naive cells.

TCRdb records NextSeq 550 as the sequencer. The Human TCR Profiling Kit (MiLaboratory) was used to prepare UMI-labeled 5' RACE TRB cDNA libraries. Reprocessed by TCRdb, the reads give a single entry per CDR3 protein sequence, without DNA. The sample's table lists a count of about 150,000 distinct CDR3 sequences. The top ten clonotypes cover 0.49% of the sample. The material sequenced was naive CXCR3+ CD8+ T cells from blood. The cell subset or site label here, explained by the study, means: CD45RO-CCR7+CD27+CD95- naive CD8+ T cells expressing CXCR3 (TNR3+). Receptor source: a human donor in good health. Some clones in this sample may be carry-over from other donors' samples.

The chain employs TRBV20-1 and TRBJ2-2; TCRdb picks TRBD2, but there is no DNA to check that call. Looked up from germline, CDR1 is DFQATT and CDR2 is SNEGSKA (reference sequence). This CDR3 contains 13 residues. CDR3 amino acids: CSARRLAAGELFF.

This chain uses TRBV5-1 with TRBJ1-2; no DNA is available, so the TRBD1 call from TCRdb remains unchecked. The germline CDR1 and CDR2 sequences are SGHRS and YFSETQ. The CDR3 is 16 residues long. The CDR3 loop is CASSLDPGQANYGYTF.

This rearrangement joins TRBV20-1 to TRBJ2-1; TCRdb's D call of TRBD1 is untestable without DNA. CDR1 and CDR2 (germline): DFQATT, SNEGSKA (reference sequence). The CDR3 is 14 residues long. The CDR3 region is CSARSPDRGNEQFF.

The V gene is TRBV29-1, the J gene TRBJ2-7; lacking DNA, the TRBD2 call made by TCRdb goes unchecked. Germline CDR1 reads SQVTM; CDR2 reads ANQGSEA. The CDR3 has 12 amino acids. CDR3: CSVAGWNHEQYF.

V is TRBV5-4 and J is TRBJ2-1. Germline V CDR1 and CDR2: SGHNT, YYREEE (reference sequence). This CDR3 has 13 amino acids. Here the CDR3 reads CASSLASNHEQFF.

This chain links TRBV28 with TRBJ2-7; TCRdb lists TRBD1, though no DNA is available to test this call. The CDR3 consists of 16 residues. Germline V gene lookup returns CDR1 MDHEN and CDR2 SYDVKM. CDR3 sequence reads: CASSPRDRGRTYEQYF. The full variable domain, in which reference TRBV28 and TRBJ2-7 provide the parts outside the CDR3, is DVKVTQSSRYLVKRTGEKVFLECVQDMDHENMFWYRQDPGLGLRLIYFSYDVKMKEKGDIPEGYSVSREKKERFSLILESASTNQTSMYLCASSPRDRGRTYEQYFGPGTRLTVT.

The V gene is TRBV14, the J gene TRBJ2-7; there is no DNA to check the TCRdb D call of TRBD1. Germline values: CDR1 SGHDN, CDR2 FVKESK. CDR3 size: 15 residues. The CDR3 here is CASSQASGASYEQYF.